This T cell receptor (beta chain) was observed in a study of blood T cell repertoires in COVID-19. Overall study context: Italy, Spain and the United States were the sources of the convalescent and acute COVID-19 samples.

Only one count was recorded for this clone. Trimming took 0 bases from V and 8 from J, leaving 11 bases between them. There are 15 residues in the CDR3. CDR1 is LGHDT, CDR2 YNNKEL, per germline (reference sequence). Which cohort a participant joined came from the clinical history participants gave. Clones were read by immunoSEQ multiplex PCR, and TCRdb kept only the in-frame ones, dropping some. Counted here are approximately 220,000 clones, approximately 88% occurring once; the ten biggest clones make up just over 2.5%. The J gene is TRBJ1-6, the V gene TRBV3-1 (or the pseudogene TRBV3-2); D may be TRBD1 (5 bases). The TCR sequence derives from a woman in her twenties or thirties with acute COVID-19. Sequenced input: PBMCs or T cells enriched from blood (not recorded which). The CDR3 region is CASSQDPGRHSPLHF. In nucleotides, the CDR3 is TGTGCCAGCAGCCAAGATCCAGGGAGGCATTCACCCCTCCACTTT.